The clone carrying this T cell receptor (beta chain) was picked up a small number of times. The antigen is unknown. J gave up 2 bases and V 6 bases, and 7 bases lay outside the gene matches. Germline assignment: CDR1 SGHTA and CDR2 FQGTGA. The CDR3 runs to 15 residues. In TCRdb, the 5' RACE reads were re-called with MiXCR into one record per CDR3 protein. The sample lists roughly 330,000 distinct CDR3 sequences; around 3.9% were seen once. This sample was taken from a study of T cells after yellow fever vaccination. Findings of the study overall: Though weaker, the secondary response peaked faster, on day 5 versus 15.

The TCR comes from a man aged 18 to 29 who received the YFV17D yellow fever vaccine. The sequences come from PBMCs, collected 5 days after the yellow fever booster vaccination. The chain couples TRBV7-3 to TRBJ2-3; 8 bases agree with TRBD2. The CDR3 sequence: CASRAGDFDTDTQYF. CDR3 nucleotides: TGTGCCAGCAGAGCGGGGGACTTCGACACAGATACGCAGTATTTT. Filled out from reference TRBV7-3 and TRBJ2-3, the complete variable domain reads GAGVSQTPSNKVTEKGKYVELRCDPISGHTALYWYRQSLGQGPEFLIYFQGTGAADDSGLPNDRFFAVRPEGSVSTLKIQRTERGDSAVYLCASRAGDFDTDTQYFGPGTRLTVL.